Listed below are T cell receptor beta chains from one sample, sequenced in a study of early stage breast cancer tumors. Produced via immunoSEQ multiplex PCR; TCRdb's table is partial and in-frame only. Altogether thousands of clones are present, about 63% being singletons, with the ten largest covering about 20%. Sequenced input: breast tumor tissue. The receptors were sampled from a person aged 50-59 years with breast cancer. The CDR3 runs from the conserved cysteine through the conserved F or W. Fields, in order: D gene, V gene, J gene, clone size, CDR3 protein, CDR3 DNA. A D gene is named only where the DNA matches it firmly. Where a row states a size, it is once, few, many or the class of an expanded clone; other rows omit it.

TRBD1	TRBV6-5	TRBJ1-1	.	CASSSQGGQGGRRAFF	TGTGCCAGCAGTTCTCAGGGGGGACAGGGCGGCCGGAGGGCTTTCTTT
TRBD2	TRBV2	TRBJ2-1	medium-sized	CASGTSGNNEQFF	TGTGCCAGCGGGACTAGCGGAAACAATGAGCAGTTCTTC
.	TRBV9	TRBJ1-1	.	CASSVATGAVTEAFF	TGTGCCAGCAGCGTAGCGACGGGTGCAGTCACTGAAGCTTTCTTT
.	TRBV5-5	TRBJ1-4	.	CASSLAATNEKLFF	TGTGCCAGCAGCTTGGCAGCAACTAATGAAAAACTGTTTTTT
.	TRBV6-5	TRBJ1-2	few	CASSEQVGDYGYTF	TGTGCCAGCAGTGAACAGGTGGGGGACTATGGCTACACCTTC
TRBD2	TRBV5-1	TRBJ2-3	.	CASSSTTSGSTDTQYF	TGCGCCAGCAGCTCCACGACTAGCGGGAGTACAGATACGCAGTATTTT
.	TRBV19	TRBJ1-3	few	CASSPSRQSSGNTIYF	TGTGCCAGTAGTCCTAGCCGACAGTCCTCTGGAAACACCATATATTTT
.	TRBV6-1	TRBJ1-2	.	CATTKGGRQNYGYTF	TGTGCCACCACCAAAGGGGGTCGGCAGAACTATGGCTACACCTTC
.	TRBV7-2	TRBJ2-1	.	CASSLESGAPLEQFF	TGTGCCAGCAGCTTAGAATCAGGGGCCCCTCTAGAGCAGTTCTTC
TRBD1	TRBV9	TRBJ2-1	.	CASSVDVPGTGRYNEQFF	TGTGCCAGCAGCGTAGACGTGCCCGGGACAGGGAGGTACAATGAGCAGTTCTTC
TRBD2	TRBV2	TRBJ2-7	.	CASGGTSGRAEF	TGTGCCAGCGGCGGGACTAGCGGGAGGGCGGAATTC
TRBD2	TRBV10-1	TRBJ2-3	.	CASSDGGGPLGTDTQYF	TGCGCCAGCAGTGATGGCGGGGGGCCCCTGGGCACAGATACGCAGTATTTT
.	TRBV7-3	TRBJ1-2	few	CASSLTGPPATF	TGTGCCAGCAGCTTAACAGGGCCCCCTGCCACCTTC
TRBD1	TRBV11-2	TRBJ1-1	.	CASSSGTGNTEAFF	TGTGCCAGCTCCTCGGGGACAGGGAACACTGAAGCTTTCTTT
.	TRBV19	TRBJ1-1	once	CASSIDRSTEAFF	TGTGCCAGTAGTATAGATAGGAGCACTGAAGCTTTCTTT
.	TRBV12-5	TRBJ1-5	few	CASGLVQGRQPQHF	TGTGCTAGTGGTTTGGTACAGGGTAGGCAGCCCCAGCATTTT
.	TRBV19	TRBJ1-1	.	CASSMIPNTEAFF	TGTGCCAGTAGTATGATACCTAACACTGAAGCTTTCTTT